This T cell receptor beta chain was sequenced during a study of beta chain features in type 1 diabetes. Findings of the study overall: Researchers report that Type 1 diabetes patients had moderately but significantly shorter TCRB CDR3s across all four CD4+ subsets.

Germline assignment: CDR1 SGHNT and CDR2 YYREEE (reference sequence). CDR3 size: 15 residues. Trimming cost V 5 bases and J 6 bases; bases outside gene matches: 10. Per donor, one heparinised blood draw averaged about 100 mL. A note on this clone: No antigen is known for it.

Expressed TCRB transcripts were sequenced because the isolated RNA had all been reverse transcribed beforehand. Sequencing was performed with immunoSEQ multiplex PCR; in TCRdb, only in-frame clones are kept and a portion is missing. The table shows 430,000 or so clones, with roughly 11% occurring only once. Sequenced: naive CD4+ T cells from blood. This clonotype originated in a woman younger than 35 in good health. The genes are TRBV5-4 and TRBJ1-4; 7 bases match TRBD1. The CDR3 DNA sequence: TGTGCCAGCAGTGGAAAGACAGGGCGCGATGAAAAACTGTTTTTT. Encoded protein: CASSGKTGRDEKLFF.